In its sample, the clone carrying this T cell receptor (beta chain) was seen many times. Its antigen is currently unknown. Ophthalmopathy in the patients scored at least 3 on Clinical Activity Score and at least 4 on NOSPECS grade, lasting under 3 months. In making diagnoses, clinical symptoms, serum thyroxine and TRAb, thyroid ultrasound and orbital computed tomography were all used. This specimen belongs to a study of T cells in Graves' hyperthyroidism and ophthalmopathy. Findings of the study overall: Most thyroid clonotypes with frequency above 0.001 were detected in blood.

Germline CDR1 and CDR2: SEHNR and FQNEAQ (reference sequence). V was cut by 5 bases and J by 8 bases, with 18 bases left in between. This CDR3 contains 14 residues. Amplified TCR beta CDR3 regions came from RNA transcripts. The HTBI primer set drove a first-round RT-PCR of the TCR CDR3. Each CDR3 protein gets one entry after TCRdb re-called the multiplex PCR reads with MiXCR. This sample has 390,000 or so distinct CDR3 sequences, with about 15% found just once. The chain is built from TRBV7-9 and TRBJ1-2, with a tentative D call TRBD1 (6 bases). This clonotype originated in a man aged 18 to 30 with Graves' ophthalmopathy. Sequencing was carried out using blood. The CDR3 bases are TGTGCCAGCAGCAGGCAATGGGGGGGCGAGGGCTACACCTTC. Translating it yields CASSRQWGGEGYTF.